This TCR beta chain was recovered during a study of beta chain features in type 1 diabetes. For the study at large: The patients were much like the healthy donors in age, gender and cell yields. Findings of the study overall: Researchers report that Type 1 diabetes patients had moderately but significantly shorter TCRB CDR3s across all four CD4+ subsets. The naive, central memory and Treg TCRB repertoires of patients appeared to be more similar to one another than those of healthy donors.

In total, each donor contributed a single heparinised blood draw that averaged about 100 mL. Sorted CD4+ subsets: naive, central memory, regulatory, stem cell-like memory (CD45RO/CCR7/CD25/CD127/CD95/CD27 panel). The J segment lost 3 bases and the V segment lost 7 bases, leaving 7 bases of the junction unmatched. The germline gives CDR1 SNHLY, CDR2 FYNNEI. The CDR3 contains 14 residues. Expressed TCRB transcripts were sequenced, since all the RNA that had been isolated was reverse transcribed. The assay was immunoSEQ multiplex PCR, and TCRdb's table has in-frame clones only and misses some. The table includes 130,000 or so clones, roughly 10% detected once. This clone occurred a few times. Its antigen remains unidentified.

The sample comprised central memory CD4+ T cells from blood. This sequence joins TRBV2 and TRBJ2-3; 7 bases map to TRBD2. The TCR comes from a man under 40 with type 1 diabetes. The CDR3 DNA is TGTGCCAGCACCCGGGGTAGCGGGACAGATACGCAGTATTTT. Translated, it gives CASTRGSGTDTQYF.